This TCR beta chain appears in the sequencing data of a study of T cell repertoires in cytomegalovirus infection (dated by TCRdb to the late 2010s). Regarding the research as a whole: Donor HLA type was relevant to the analysis, as public TCR beta signatures indicated carriage of CMV infection together with the matching HLA type.

Beyond this particular receptor, the publication reports: In the ex vivo response, HLA-C-restricted CMV-specific TCR beta clonotypes were dominant, and in two of eight donors the single most frequent clonotype came from this HLA-C-restricted group. In both this cohort and an independent roughly 360-donor cohort, the cumulative frequency of public TCR beta family members distinguished carriers of CMV infection plus the relevant HLA type.

For sequencing, an Illumina HiSeq 1500 was employed. The public reads were run again by TCRdb, first through fastp at Q25 and then through MiXCR, and only productive beta chains were kept. Identical CDR3 proteins give one entry, which carries the most common genes and DNA. A total of about 130,000 distinct CDR3 sequences appear in this sample, more than 20% of them only once. Clones ranked in the top ten supply roughly 35% of the sample. The germline V gene (reference sequence) yields LNHDA for CDR1 and SQIVND for CDR2. Spanning cysteine to phenylalanine, the CDR3 consists of 15 amino acids. The read is trimmed to its CDR3 DNA, 45 bases read in frame from base 1. The germline V end is reduced by 1 base and the J end by 7 bases; junction bases left unmatched: 5. Concerning this clonotype itself: It has no known antigen specificity. Within one base of it there is no much larger clone, and no base qualities were kept.

The sample comprised PBMCs, sequenced either directly or after in vitro stimulation (not recorded which). The clonotype originates from a human donor in good health (CMV status not recorded). Some clones in this sample may be carry-over from other donors' samples. The chain is assembled from TRBV19 and TRBJ1-4, with 8 bases matching TRBD1. CDR3 protein: CASSIAGTGGEKLFF. DNA sequence: TGTGCCAGTAGTATAGCCGGGACAGGAGGTGAAAAACTGTTTTTT.